This TCR beta chain was identified in a study of T-cell memory formation after mild COVID-19. Looking at the study overall: TCR clusters showed largely donor specificity.

TCRdb used MiXCR to reprocess the 5' RACE reads, holding one entry per CDR3 protein. The sample records tens of thousands of distinct CDR3 sequences, approximately 13% being singletons. Findings and limits, study-wide: The CD4+ clones that contracted clustered mainly within CM and EM, and the CD8+ clones concentrated in EMRA. The appearance of some responding clones in pre-infection memory suggested that cross-reactive memory joined.

This clonotype was seen a handful of times. Antigen specificity is unknown. V trimming: 0 bases; J trimming: 5 bases; junction bases outside the gene matches: 12. Germline CDR1 reads SGHRS; CDR2 reads YFSETQ. This CDR3 is 19 amino acids long. Sequencing input: PBMCs or a T cell subset sorted from them (not recorded which). This receptor was taken from an adult woman who had mild COVID-19 (a few samples of this study predate the infection). Cell type and time point are not known. The rearrangement joins TRBV5-1 to TRBJ2-2, with 11 bases fitting TRBD2. CDR3 sequence (DNA): TGCGCCAGCAGCTTGGAATGGATAGCGGGAGGGCCTTGGACCGGGGAGCTGTTTTTT. The encoded protein is CASSLEWIAGGPWTGELFF.